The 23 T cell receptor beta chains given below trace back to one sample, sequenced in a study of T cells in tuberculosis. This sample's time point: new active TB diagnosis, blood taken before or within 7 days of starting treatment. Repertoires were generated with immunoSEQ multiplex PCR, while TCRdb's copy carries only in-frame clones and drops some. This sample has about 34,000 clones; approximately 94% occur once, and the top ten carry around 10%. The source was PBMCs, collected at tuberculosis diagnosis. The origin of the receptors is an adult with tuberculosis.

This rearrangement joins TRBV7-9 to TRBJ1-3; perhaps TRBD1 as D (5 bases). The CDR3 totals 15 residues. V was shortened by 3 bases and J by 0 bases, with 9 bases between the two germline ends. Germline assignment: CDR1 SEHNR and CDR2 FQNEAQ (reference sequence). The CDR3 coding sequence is TGTGCCAGCAGCTTTTTGGGGCCCTCTGGAAACACCATATATTTT. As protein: CASSFLGPSGNTIYF.

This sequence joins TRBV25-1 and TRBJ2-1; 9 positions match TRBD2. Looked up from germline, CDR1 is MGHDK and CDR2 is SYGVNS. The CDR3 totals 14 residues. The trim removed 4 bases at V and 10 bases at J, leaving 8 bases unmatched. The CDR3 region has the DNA TGTGCCAGCAGTGCTCCAGCGGGGGGACCAGAGCAGTTCTTC. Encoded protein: CASSAPAGGPEQFF.

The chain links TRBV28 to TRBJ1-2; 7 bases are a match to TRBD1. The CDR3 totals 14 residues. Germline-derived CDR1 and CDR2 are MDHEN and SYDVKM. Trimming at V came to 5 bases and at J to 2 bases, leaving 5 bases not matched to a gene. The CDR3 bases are TGTGCCAGCAGTCCCTCGGGACAGAACTATGGCTACACCTTC. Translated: CASSPSGQNYGYTF.

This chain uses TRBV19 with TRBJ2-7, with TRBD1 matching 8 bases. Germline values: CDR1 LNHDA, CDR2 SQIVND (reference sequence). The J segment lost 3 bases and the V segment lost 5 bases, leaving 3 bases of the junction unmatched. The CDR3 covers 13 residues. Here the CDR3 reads CASSATGVYEQYF. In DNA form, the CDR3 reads TGTGCCAGTAGTGCGACAGGGGTCTACGAGCAGTACTTC.

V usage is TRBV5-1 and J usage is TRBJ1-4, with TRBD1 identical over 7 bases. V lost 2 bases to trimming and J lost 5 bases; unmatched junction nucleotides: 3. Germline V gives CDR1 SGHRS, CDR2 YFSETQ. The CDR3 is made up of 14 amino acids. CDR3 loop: CASSFDRENEKLFF. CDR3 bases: TGCGCCAGCAGCTTTGACAGGGAAAATGAAAAACTGTTTTTT.

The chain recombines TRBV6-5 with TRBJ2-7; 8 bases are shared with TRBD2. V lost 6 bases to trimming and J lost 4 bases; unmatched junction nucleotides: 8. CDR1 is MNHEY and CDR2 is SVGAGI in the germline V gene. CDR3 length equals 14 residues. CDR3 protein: CASRSGGPMYEQYF. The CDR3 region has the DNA TGTGCCAGCAGATCGGGAGGGCCAATGTACGAGCAGTACTTC.

CDR3 protein: CASSPYRGTQYF. In DNA, the CDR3 is TGTGCCAGCAGTCCCTACAGGGGTACGCAGTATTTT. The chain carries TRBV28 and TRBJ2-3; 7 nucleotides agree with TRBD1. The CDR3 sequence is 12 residues long. Trimming at V came to 5 bases and at J to 8 bases, leaving 4 bases not matched to a gene. Germline-derived CDR1 and CDR2 are MDHEN and SYDVKM. The full variable domain, completed using reference TRBV28 and TRBJ2-3, is DVKVTQSSRYLVKRTGEKVFLECVQDMDHENMFWYRQDPGLGLRLIYFSYDVKMKEKGDIPEGYSVSREKKERFSLILESASTNQTSMYLCASSPYRGTQYFGPGTRLTVL.

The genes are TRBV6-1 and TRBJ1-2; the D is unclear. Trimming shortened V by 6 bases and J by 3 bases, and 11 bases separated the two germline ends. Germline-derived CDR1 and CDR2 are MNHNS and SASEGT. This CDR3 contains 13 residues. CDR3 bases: TGTGCCAGCAGGGCCGGTACAGACTATGGCTACACCTTC. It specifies CASRAGTDYGYTF.

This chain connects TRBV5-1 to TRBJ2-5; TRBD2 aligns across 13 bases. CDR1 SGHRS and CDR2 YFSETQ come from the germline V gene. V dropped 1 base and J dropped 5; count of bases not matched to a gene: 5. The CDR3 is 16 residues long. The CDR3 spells CASSLTSGGAGETQYF. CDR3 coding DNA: TGCGCCAGCAGCTTGACTAGCGGGGGGGCCGGGGAGACCCAGTACTTC.

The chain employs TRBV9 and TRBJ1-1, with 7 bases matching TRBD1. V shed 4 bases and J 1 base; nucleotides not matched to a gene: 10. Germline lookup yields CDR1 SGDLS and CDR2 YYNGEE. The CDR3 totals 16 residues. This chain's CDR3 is CASSPRQGMANTEAFF. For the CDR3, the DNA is TGTGCCAGCAGCCCTCGACAGGGTATGGCGAACACTGAAGCTTTCTTT.

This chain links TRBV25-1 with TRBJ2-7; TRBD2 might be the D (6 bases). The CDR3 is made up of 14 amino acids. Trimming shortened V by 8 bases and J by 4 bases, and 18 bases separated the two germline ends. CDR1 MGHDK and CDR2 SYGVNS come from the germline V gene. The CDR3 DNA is TGTGCCAGCGCCCTCGCGGGATCGAATTACGAGCAGTACTTC. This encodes CASALAGSNYEQYF.

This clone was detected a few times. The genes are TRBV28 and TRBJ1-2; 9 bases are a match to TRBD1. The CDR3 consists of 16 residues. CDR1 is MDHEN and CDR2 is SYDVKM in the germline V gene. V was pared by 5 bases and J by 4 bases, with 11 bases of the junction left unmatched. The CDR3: CASSLQQGARGYGYTF. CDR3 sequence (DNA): TGTGCCAGCAGTCTACAACAGGGGGCGCGAGGCTATGGCTACACCTTC.

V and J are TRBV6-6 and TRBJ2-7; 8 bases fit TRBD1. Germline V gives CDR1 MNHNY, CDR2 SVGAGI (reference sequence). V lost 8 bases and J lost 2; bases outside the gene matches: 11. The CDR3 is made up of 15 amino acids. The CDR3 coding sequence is TGTGCCAGCCTATCCACAGGGGGTAAAACCTACGAGCAGTACTTC. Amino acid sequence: CASLSTGGKTYEQYF.

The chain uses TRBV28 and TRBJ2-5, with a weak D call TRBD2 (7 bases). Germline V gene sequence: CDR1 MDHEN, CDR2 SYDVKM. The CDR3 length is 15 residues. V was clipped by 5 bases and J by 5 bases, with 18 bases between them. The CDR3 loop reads CASSLVTRGGETQYF. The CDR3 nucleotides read TGTGCCAGCAGTCTCGTGACCAGGGGAGGGGAGACCCAGTACTTC. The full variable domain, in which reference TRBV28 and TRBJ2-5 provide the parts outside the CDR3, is DVKVTQSSRYLVKRTGEKVFLECVQDMDHENMFWYRQDPGLGLRLIYFSYDVKMKEKGDIPEGYSVSREKKERFSLILESASTNQTSMYLCASSLVTRGGETQYFGPGTRLLVL.

The CDR3 protein is CASSQQTGPGSYEQYF. In nucleotides, the CDR3 is TGTGCCAGCAGCCAGCAGACAGGGCCTGGGTCCTACGAGCAGTACTTC. The chain combines TRBV14 with TRBJ2-7; TRBD1 matches at 7 bases. The J segment lost 1 base and the V segment lost 3 bases, leaving 9 bases of the junction unmatched. The CDR3 is made up of 16 amino acids. Per the germline V gene, CDR1 is SGHDN and CDR2 is FVKESK.

The CDR3 region is CASSSGVSSNQPQHF. CDR3 DNA sequence: TGTGCCAGCAGCTCAGGGGTTTCTAGCAATCAGCCCCAGCATTTT. The J gene is TRBJ1-5, the V gene TRBV7-2; TRBD1 might be the D (6 bases). CDR3 size: 15 residues. Germline lookup yields CDR1 SGHTA and CDR2 FQGNSA. Trimming took off 4 bases at V and 0 bases at J, with 10 bases between the two ends.

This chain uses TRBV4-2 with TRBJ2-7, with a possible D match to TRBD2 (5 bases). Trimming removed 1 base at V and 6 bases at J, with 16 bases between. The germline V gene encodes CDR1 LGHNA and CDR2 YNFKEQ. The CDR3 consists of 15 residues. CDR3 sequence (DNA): TGTGCCAGCAGCCAAGGCAGAACTAGTCAGACCGAGCAGTACTTC. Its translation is CASSQGRTSQTEQYF.

CDR3: CASALGPGELFF. CDR3 in DNA: TGTGCCAGCGCGCTGGGGCCCGGGGAGCTGTTTTTT. The chain recombines TRBV11-3 with TRBJ2-2; weak D call: TRBD1 (5 bases). Germline V gene lookup returns CDR1 SGHNT and CDR2 YENEEA. CDR3 length: 12 residues. The V end lost 8 bases, the J end lost 6 bases, and 10 bases lay between the germline ends.

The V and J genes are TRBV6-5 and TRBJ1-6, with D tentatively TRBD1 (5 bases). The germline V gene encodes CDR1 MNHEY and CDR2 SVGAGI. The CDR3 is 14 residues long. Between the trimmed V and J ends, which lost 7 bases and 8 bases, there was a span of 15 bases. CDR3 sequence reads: CASKGPGQDSPLHF. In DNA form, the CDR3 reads TGTGCCAGCAAGGGCCCAGGGCAGGATTCACCCCTCCACTTT.

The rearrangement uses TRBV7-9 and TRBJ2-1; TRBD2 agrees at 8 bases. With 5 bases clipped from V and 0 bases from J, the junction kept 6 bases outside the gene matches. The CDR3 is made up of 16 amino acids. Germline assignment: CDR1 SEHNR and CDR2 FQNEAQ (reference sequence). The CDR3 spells CASSPLAGSSYNEQFF. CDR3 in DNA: TGTGCCAGCAGCCCCCTAGCGGGCAGCTCCTACAATGAGCAGTTCTTC.

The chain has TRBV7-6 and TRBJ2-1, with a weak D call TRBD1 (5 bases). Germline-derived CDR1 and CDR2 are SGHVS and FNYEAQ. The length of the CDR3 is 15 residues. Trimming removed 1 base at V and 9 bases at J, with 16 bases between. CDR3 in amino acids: CASSLGNFRVGEQFF. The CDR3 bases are TGTGCCAGCAGCTTAGGGAATTTCAGGGTTGGTGAGCAGTTCTTC.

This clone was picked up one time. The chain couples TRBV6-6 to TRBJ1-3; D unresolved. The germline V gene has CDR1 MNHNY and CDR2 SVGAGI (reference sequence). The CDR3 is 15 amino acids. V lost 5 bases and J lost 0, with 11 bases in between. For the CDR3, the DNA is TGTGCCAGCAGTCCGACTCTTTCCTCTGGAAACACCATATATTTT. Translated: CASSPTLSSGNTIYF.

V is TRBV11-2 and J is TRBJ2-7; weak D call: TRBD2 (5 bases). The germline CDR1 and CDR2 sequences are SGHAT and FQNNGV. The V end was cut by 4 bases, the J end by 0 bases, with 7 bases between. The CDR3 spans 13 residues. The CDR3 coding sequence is TGTGCCAGCAGCTCCCGGGACTCCTACGAGCAGTACTTC. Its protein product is CASSSRDSYEQYF.